The 5 T cell receptor beta chains reported below all come from one sample, sequenced in a study of shared T cell receptors in the human thymus. This table comes from immunoSEQ multiplex PCR, and its TCRdb copy is limited to in-frame clones, with some not included. Found here are hundreds of thousands of clones, about 80% of them singletons; the top ten hold roughly 0.013%. These records were also assigned to another study, of human thymus T cells.

Input material: thymocytes. These receptors were collected from a boy younger than two with a congenital heart defect.

The rearrangement links TRBV5-1 to TRBJ2-1; D might be TRBD2 (6 bases). V was shortened by 4 bases and J by 3 bases, with 17 bases between the two germline ends. In germline, CDR1 is SGHRS, CDR2 YFSETQ. This CDR3 has 16 residues. CDR3 loop: CASSTPPGGNYNEQFF. The CDR3 nucleotides read TGCGCCAGCAGCACCCCCCCTGGCGGGAACTACAATGAGCAGTTCTTC.

The chain links TRBV5-6 to TRBJ2-1, with 11 bases aligning to TRBD2. Germline V gene data show CDR1 as SGHDT and CDR2 as YYEEEE. The CDR3 loop spans 17 amino acids. Trimming cost V 0 bases and J 10 bases; bases outside gene matches: 12. This chain's CDR3 is CASSLVLGTSGVGEQFF. CDR3 nucleotides: TGTGCCAGCAGCTTGGTTTTGGGGACTAGCGGCGTCGGGGAGCAGTTCTTC.

The rearrangement uses TRBV27 and TRBJ1-5; maybe TRBD1 (6 bases). From germline, CDR1 is MNHEY and CDR2 SMNVEV (reference sequence). Trimming stripped 4 bases from V and 5 bases from J, with 18 bases between. The CDR3 is made up of 16 amino acids. CDR3 DNA: TGTGCCAGCAGTTCTAGCTGGGTGAAGGGGGATCAGCCCCAGCATTTT. Translation gives CASSSSWVKGDQPQHF.

The count of this clone is one. The chain uses TRBV6-5 and TRBJ1-6; possibly TRBD1 for D (5 bases). Trimming removed 7 bases at V and 14 bases at J, with 21 bases between. Germline V gene sequence: CDR1 MNHEY, CDR2 SVGAGI. This CDR3 has 14 residues. The CDR3 bases are TGTGCCAGCACCGAGAGCTCCGGGCGGGGGGCCCTCCACTTT. It codes for CASTESSGRGALHF.

This rearrangement joins TRBV2 to TRBJ2-3, with 8 bases that match TRBD2. The CDR3 consists of 17 residues. V lost 2 bases to trimming and J lost 5 bases; unmatched junction nucleotides: 12. CDR1 SNHLY and CDR2 FYNNEI come from the germline V gene. The CDR3 nucleotides are TGTGCCAGCAGTGAATTCCCGCGAGCGGGAGTCAGAGATACGCAGTATTTT. Translating it yields CASSEFPRAGVRDTQYF. The full variable domain, rest sourced from reference TRBV2 and TRBJ2-3, is EPEVTQTPSHQVTQMGQEVILRCVPISNHLYFYWYRQILGQKVEFLVSFYNNEISEKSEIFDDQFSVERPDGSNFTLKIRSTKLEDSAMYFCASSEFPRAGVRDTQYFGPGTRLTVL.